The 30 T cell receptor beta chains below all came from one sample that was sequenced in a study of blood T cell repertoires in COVID-19. Here immunoSEQ multiplex PCR was the method, and the copy in TCRdb shows in-frame clones only, minus some. The data show nearly 95,000 clones, 70% to 80% seen once. The specimen was peripheral blood. Receptors were obtained from a human donor in a cohort sampled during active COVID-19.

The CDR3 is CASYDRWNTEAFF. The CDR3 nucleotides are TGTGCCAGCTACGACAGATGGAACACTGAAGCTTTCTTT. The chain couples TRBV3-1 (or the pseudogene TRBV3-2) to TRBJ1-1; TRBD1 might be the D (5 bases). Germline-derived CDR1 and CDR2 are LGHDT and YNNKEL (reference sequence). The CDR3 length is 13 residues. Trimming removed 8 bases at V and 1 base at J, with 11 bases between.

CDR3 amino acids: CASSIDSGNYNEQFF. The DNA for the CDR3 is TGTGCCAGTAGTATAGATAGCGGGAACTACAATGAGCAGTTCTTC. V is TRBV19 and J is TRBJ2-1; the match to TRBD2 covers 8 bases. Germline CDR1 and CDR2: LNHDA and SQIVND (reference sequence). The CDR3 is 15 amino acids. After removal of 0 bases from V and 3 bases from J, the junction contained 1 base not matched to a gene.

The V gene is TRBV29-1, the J gene TRBJ1-2, with 10 bases fitting TRBD1. Germline trimming cut 5 bases from V and 0 bases from J; bases unmatched to any gene: 9. Per the germline V gene, CDR1 is SQVTM and CDR2 is ANQGSEA. There are 16 residues in the CDR3. The CDR3 DNA sequence: TGCAGCGTTTTCCTAGGACAGGGGGTTACTAACTATGGCTACACCTTC. Encoded protein: CSVFLGQGVTNYGYTF.

The rearrangement joins TRBV2 to TRBJ2-1, with TRBD2 matching 7 bases. Germline CDR1 and CDR2: SNHLY and FYNNEI. The length of the CDR3 is 16 residues. Germline trimming cut 6 bases from V and 6 bases from J; bases unmatched to any gene: 14. The CDR3 here is CASRDPSGGSRNEQFF. Written as DNA, the CDR3 is TGTGCCAGCAGAGACCCCTCGGGCGGGAGTCGCAATGAGCAGTTCTTC.

This clone was found once. The genes are TRBV6-5 and TRBJ1-1; tentatively, D is TRBD1 (6 bases). V was trimmed by 6 bases and J by 8 bases, leaving 13 bases between them. This CDR3 contains 12 residues. Germline CDR1 reads MNHEY; CDR2 reads SVGAGI. CDR3 DNA: TGTGCCAGCAGGACCCCGGGACACGAAGCTTTCTTT. Amino acids: CASRTPGHEAFF.

The genes are TRBV7-9 and TRBJ1-6; 12 nucleotides align to TRBD1. V lost 6 bases to trimming and J lost 6 bases; unmatched junction nucleotides: 6. From germline, CDR1 is SEHNR and CDR2 FQNEAQ (reference sequence). CDR3 length: 16 amino acids. CDR3 DNA sequence: TGTGCCAGCAGTACCGGGACAGGGGGCTTTAATTCACCCCTCCACTTT. This sequence encodes CASSTGTGGFNSPLHF.

The CDR3 nucleotides are TGTGCCAGCAGCCCTGGACAGGGTGAAAACTATGGCTACACCTTC. This translates into CASSPGQGENYGYTF. The J gene is TRBJ1-2, the V gene TRBV5-4; 8 bases match TRBD1. Trimming took 4 bases from V and 2 from J; bases not matched to a gene: 7. Germline-derived CDR1 and CDR2 are SGHNT and YYREEE (reference sequence). The CDR3 runs 15 residues.

The chain joins TRBV19 to TRBJ2-2; no clear D. The CDR3 spans 14 residues. Trimming removed 2 bases at V and 4 bases at J, with 8 bases between. Germline-derived CDR1 and CDR2 are LNHDA and SQIVND (reference sequence). This CDR3 reads CASSILRGTGELFF. DNA of the CDR3: TGTGCCAGTAGTATACTACGTGGCACCGGGGAGCTGTTTTTT.

The chain has TRBV28 and TRBJ2-7, with 7 bases identical to TRBD1. The V gene end was trimmed by 7 bases and the J gene end by 4 bases; junction bases not matched to a gene: 7. The CDR3 consists of 13 residues. Germline lookup yields CDR1 MDHEN and CDR2 SYDVKM. Here the CDR3 reads CASKGQARYEQYF. The CDR3 DNA sequence: TGTGCCAGCAAAGGACAGGCGAGGTACGAGCAGTACTTC. Full variable domain (rest looked up from reference TRBV28 and TRBJ2-7): DVKVTQSSRYLVKRTGEKVFLECVQDMDHENMFWYRQDPGLGLRLIYFSYDVKMKEKGDIPEGYSVSREKKERFSLILESASTNQTSMYLCASKGQARYEQYFGPGTRLTVT.

The V gene is TRBV6-5, the J gene TRBJ1-3; D is undetermined. CDR1 is MNHEY and CDR2 is SVGAGI in the germline V gene. The V gene lost 8 bases and the J gene lost 0 bases, with 14 bases spanning the gap. The CDR3 has 15 residues. The chain's CDR3 is CASSSPLPSGNTIYF. The CDR3 DNA is TGTGCCAGCTCTTCTCCACTGCCCTCTGGAAACACCATATATTTT.

The rearrangement links TRBV5-1 to TRBJ2-3; maybe TRBD2 (5 bases). This CDR3 contains 14 residues. V was pared by 7 bases and J by 2 bases, with 14 bases between. Germline values: CDR1 SGHRS, CDR2 YFSETQ. CDR3 residues: CASGLEENTDTQYF. Written as DNA, the CDR3 is TGCGCCAGCGGATTGGAGGAGAACACAGATACGCAGTATTTT.

J is TRBJ2-5 and V is TRBV5-4; no reliable D call. The germline CDR1 and CDR2 sequences are SGHNT and YYREEE (reference sequence). The CDR3 runs 13 residues. Trimming cost V 4 bases and J 1 base, with 8 bases left between them. This CDR3 is CASSRYSQETQYF. CDR3 nucleotides: TGTGCCAGCAGCCGGTACAGCCAAGAGACCCAGTACTTC. Using reference TRBV5-4 and TRBJ2-5 for the parts outside the CDR3, the full variable domain is ETGVTQSPTHLIKTRGQQVTLRCSSQSGHNTVSWYQQALGQGPQFIFQYYREEENGRGNFPPRFSGLQFPNYSSELNVNALELDDSALYLCASSRYSQETQYFGPGTRLLVL.

This clone was detected once. Written as DNA, the CDR3 is TGTGCCAGCAGCTTAGGGACTAGCGCATCCACCTACGAGCAGTACTTC. Encoded protein: CASSLGTSASTYEQYF. The V gene is TRBV7-3, the J gene TRBJ2-7; 10 bases line up with TRBD2. The J segment lost 2 bases and the V segment lost 2 bases, leaving 6 bases of the junction unmatched. CDR1 is SGHTA and CDR2 is FQGTGA in the germline V gene. The CDR3 extends over 16 amino acids.

The V gene is TRBV11-2, the J gene TRBJ1-6, with D perhaps matching TRBD1 (6 bases). The CDR3 consists of 14 residues. Germline V CDR1 and CDR2: SGHAT, FQNNGV. Trimming pared 2 bases from V and 9 bases from J, leaving 11 bases between. The CDR3 region has the DNA TGTGCCAGCAGCTTAACAGGGCCAACTTCACCCCTCCACTTT. This encodes CASSLTGPTSPLHF.

CDR3 sequence (DNA): TGTGCCACCACATGGGGGGGTGCGAACTATGGCTACACCTTC. As protein: CATTWGGANYGYTF. This chain uses TRBV28 with TRBJ1-2; D is possibly TRBD1 (5 bases). Germline loops: CDR1 MDHEN, CDR2 SYDVKM. Trimming pared 10 bases from V and 2 bases from J, leaving 17 bases between. The CDR3 spans 14 residues.

This rearrangement joins TRBV2 to TRBJ2-5; no clear D gene. Germline CDR1 SNHLY, CDR2 FYNNEI. This CDR3 region has 12 residues. V was trimmed by 6 bases and J by 7 bases, leaving 12 bases between them. The CDR3 region is CASSRALGTQYF. CDR3 nucleotides: TGTGCCAGCAGCAGAGCGTTGGGGACCCAGTACTTC. The full variable domain, rest sourced from reference TRBV2 and TRBJ2-5, is EPEVTQTPSHQVTQMGQEVILRCVPISNHLYFYWYRQILGQKVEFLVSFYNNEISEKSEIFDDQFSVERPDGSNFTLKIRSTKLEDSAMYFCASSRALGTQYFGPGTRLLVL.

The CDR3 region is CASSAFGGAGGYTF. CDR3 DNA: TGTGCCAGCAGTGCCTTTGGGGGCGCGGGTGGCTACACCTTC. The V gene is TRBV28, the J gene TRBJ1-2; perhaps TRBD1 as D (6 bases). The V end lost 5 bases, the J end lost 7 bases, and 17 bases lay between the germline ends. The CDR3 is 14 residues long. Germline loops: CDR1 MDHEN, CDR2 SYDVKM.

The chain uses TRBV30 and TRBJ1-5; D perhaps matches TRBD1 (5 bases). Germline-derived CDR1 and CDR2 are GTSNPN and SVGIG (reference sequence). Trimming took off 0 bases at V and 6 bases at J, with 15 bases between the two ends. CDR3 size: 15 residues. CDR3 bases: TGTGCCTGGAGTGTATCGCTGGGGCTCGTTCAGCCCCAGCATTTT. Its protein is CAWSVSLGLVQPQHF.

This sequence joins TRBV14 and TRBJ2-2, with 8 bases matching TRBD1. This CDR3 spans 16 amino acids. CDR1 is SGHDN and CDR2 is FVKESK in the germline V gene. Unmatched junction bases numbered 5, after V lost 4 bases and J lost 1 base. The CDR3 loop is CASSPRTGRNTGELFF. The CDR3 region has the DNA TGTGCCAGCAGCCCAAGGACAGGGAGGAACACCGGGGAGCTGTTTTTT.

This clone appeared a few times. The V gene is TRBV28, the J gene TRBJ2-3; D unclear. There are 14 residues in the CDR3. Germline V gives CDR1 MDHEN, CDR2 SYDVKM. V shed 5 bases and J shed 8 bases, with 17 bases lying between them. The CDR3 loop reads CASSANWAMSTQYF. The CDR3 DNA reads as TGTGCCAGCAGTGCTAATTGGGCGATGTCTACGCAGTATTTT.

This chain links TRBV19 with TRBJ1-2, with 9 nucleotides matching TRBD1. V lost 6 bases to trimming and J lost 5 bases; unmatched junction nucleotides: 7. CDR1 is LNHDA and CDR2 is SQIVND in the germline V gene (reference sequence). There are 14 residues in the CDR3. The CDR3 region has the DNA TGTGCCAGTAGCTTCCGGGACAGGGAATATGGCTACACCTTC. This sequence encodes CASSFRDREYGYTF.

This clone occurred a few times. This chain links TRBV28 with TRBJ2-7; perhaps TRBD1 as D (6 bases). The CDR3 runs 15 residues. The germline V gene has CDR1 MDHEN and CDR2 SYDVKM. With 6 bases removed from V and 1 base from J, the gap between germline ends came to 16 bases. CDR3 residues: CASSINRAVSYEQYF. CDR3 nucleotides: TGTGCCAGCAGCATTAACAGGGCAGTGTCCTACGAGCAGTACTTC.

With respect to this clone: In the same sample, other DNA sequences code for this CDR3. This chain links TRBV15 with TRBJ1-4, with D possibly TRBD1 on 5 matching bases. The CDR3 runs to 15 residues. V gave up 1 base and J gave up 7 bases, with 13 bases separating them. Germline CDR1 reads LNHNV; CDR2 reads YYDKDF (reference sequence). In DNA form, the CDR3 reads TGTGCCACCAGCAGAGTTAGGGGTTCAGGTGAAAAACTGTTTTTT. Its translation is CATSRVRGSGEKLFF.

This rearrangement joins TRBV9 to TRBJ2-7; 13 bases are a match to TRBD2. The CDR3 runs 16 residues. The J segment lost 2 bases and the V segment lost 0 bases, leaving 2 bases of the junction unmatched. Germline V CDR1 and CDR2: SGDLS, YYNGEE. CDR3 coding DNA: TGTGCCAGCAGCGTAGCGGGGACTAGCGGGACCTACGAGCAGTACTTC. Its protein is CASSVAGTSGTYEQYF.

The V gene is TRBV2, the J gene TRBJ2-3, with 15 nucleotides matching TRBD2. Losses at the gene ends were 5 bases for V and 7 bases for J; bases not matched to a gene: 4. This CDR3 contains 15 residues. Germline V gene data show CDR1 as SNHLY and CDR2 as FYNNEI. CDR3 sequence (DNA): TGTGCCAGCAGTACCGGGACTAGCGGGGGGTATACGCAGTATTTT. Protein product: CASSTGTSGGYTQYF. The variable domain in full, with the rest retrieved from reference TRBV2 and TRBJ2-3, is EPEVTQTPSHQVTQMGQEVILRCVPISNHLYFYWYRQILGQKVEFLVSFYNNEISEKSEIFDDQFSVERPDGSNFTLKIRSTKLEDSAMYFCASSTGTSGGYTQYFGPGTRLTVL.

CDR3 sequence reads: CSVSTREGRKTQYF. Here the CDR3 DNA reads TGCAGCGTTTCGACGCGGGAGGGCAGAAAGACCCAGTACTTC. This chain connects TRBV29-1 to TRBJ2-5; the match to TRBD2 covers 9 bases. The junction had 10 bases not matched to a gene; V was cut back by 5 bases and J by 6 bases. Germline V gene lookup returns CDR1 SQVTM and CDR2 ANQGSEA. This CDR3 region has 14 residues.

This clone was picked up many times. The J gene is TRBJ2-7, the V gene TRBV20-1; the match to TRBD2 covers 10 bases. V lost 3 bases to trimming and J lost 7 bases; unmatched junction nucleotides: 12. CDR3 length equals 15 residues. From germline, CDR1 is DFQATT and CDR2 SNEGSKA (reference sequence). This CDR3 is CSASRPSGRALEQYF. CDR3 DNA sequence: TGCAGTGCTAGTCGGCCCAGCGGGAGGGCCTTGGAGCAGTACTTC.

The chain carries TRBV28 and TRBJ2-1, with no clear D. Germline-derived CDR1 and CDR2 are MDHEN and SYDVKM. The CDR3 consists of 12 residues. Trimming took 2 bases from V and 9 from J, leaving 8 bases between them. This CDR3 reads CASSLRSSEQFF. The CDR3 DNA follows: TGTGCCAGCAGTTTACGGAGTAGTGAGCAGTTCTTC. Drawing the rest from reference TRBV28 and TRBJ2-1, the complete variable domain is DVKVTQSSRYLVKRTGEKVFLECVQDMDHENMFWYRQDPGLGLRLIYFSYDVKMKEKGDIPEGYSVSREKKERFSLILESASTNQTSMYLCASSLRSSEQFFGPGTRLTVL.

Ten or more counts support this clone. The gene calls are TRBV28 and TRBJ1-4; 9 positions agree with TRBD1. V gave up 3 bases and J gave up 8 bases; unmatched junction bases: 10. Germline values: CDR1 MDHEN, CDR2 SYDVKM. This CDR3 contains 16 residues. The CDR3 nucleotides read TGTGCCAGCAGTTTCCCGGACAGGGGAGCAACGGAAAAACTGTTTTTT. Protein sequence: CASSFPDRGATEKLFF.

The CDR3 region has the DNA TGCGCCAGCAGTTCAGCGGGAGGAAGGGGAGAGACCCAGTACTTC. Its translation is CASSSAGGRGETQYF. The chain uses TRBV5-1 and TRBJ2-5; 9 bases are shared with TRBD2. Germline CDR1 is SGHRS and CDR2 is YFSETQ. The CDR3 contains 15 residues. V shed 5 bases, J shed 4 bases, and the junction held 9 bases outside the gene matches.